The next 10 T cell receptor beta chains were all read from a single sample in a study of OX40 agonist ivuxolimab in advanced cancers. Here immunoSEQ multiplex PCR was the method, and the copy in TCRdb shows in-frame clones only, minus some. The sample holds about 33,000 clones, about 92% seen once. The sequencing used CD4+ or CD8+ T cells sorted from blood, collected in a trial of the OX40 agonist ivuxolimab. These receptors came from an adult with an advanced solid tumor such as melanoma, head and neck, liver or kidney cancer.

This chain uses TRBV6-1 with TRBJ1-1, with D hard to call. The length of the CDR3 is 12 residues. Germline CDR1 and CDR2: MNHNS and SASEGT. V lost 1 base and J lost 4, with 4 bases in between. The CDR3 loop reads CASSEVSTEAFF. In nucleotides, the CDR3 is TGTGCCAGCAGTGAAGTTAGCACTGAAGCTTTCTTT.

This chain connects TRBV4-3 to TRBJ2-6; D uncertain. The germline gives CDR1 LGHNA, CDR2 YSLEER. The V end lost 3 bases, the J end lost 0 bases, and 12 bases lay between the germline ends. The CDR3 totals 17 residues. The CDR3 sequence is CASSQARFRSGANVLTF. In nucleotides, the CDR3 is TGCGCCAGCAGCCAGGCCAGGTTCCGCTCTGGGGCCAACGTCCTGACTTTC.

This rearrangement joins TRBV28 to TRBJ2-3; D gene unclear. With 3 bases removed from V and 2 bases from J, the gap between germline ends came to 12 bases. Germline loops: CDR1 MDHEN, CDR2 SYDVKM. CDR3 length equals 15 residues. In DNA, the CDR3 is TGTGCCAGCAGTTTCCCCCCTGAACTCACAGATACGCAGTATTTT. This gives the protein CASSFPPELTDTQYF.

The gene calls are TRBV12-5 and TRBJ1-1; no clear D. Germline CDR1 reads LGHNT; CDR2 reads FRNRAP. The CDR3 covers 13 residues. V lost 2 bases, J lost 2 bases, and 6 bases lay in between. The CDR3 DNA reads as TGTGCTAGTGGTTTGAGTTTTAACACTGAAGCTTTCTTT. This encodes CASGLSFNTEAFF. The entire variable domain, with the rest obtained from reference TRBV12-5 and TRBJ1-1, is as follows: DARVTQTPRHKVTEMGQEVTMRCQPILGHNTVFWYRQTMMQGLELLAYFRNRAPLDDSGMPKDRFSAEMPDATLATLKIQPSEPRDSAVYFCASGLSFNTEAFFGQGTRLTVV.

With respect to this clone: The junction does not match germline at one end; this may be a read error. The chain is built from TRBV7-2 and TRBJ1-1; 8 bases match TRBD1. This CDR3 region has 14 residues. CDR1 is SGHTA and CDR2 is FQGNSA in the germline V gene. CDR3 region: CASTLRQGTTEAFF. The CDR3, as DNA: TGTGCCAGCACCTTAAGACAGGGGACCACTGAAGCTTTCTTT.

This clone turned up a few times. CDR3 sequence reads: CASSLTSGSENEQFF. CDR3 DNA sequence: TGTGCCAGCAGCTTAACTAGCGGGAGCGAAAATGAGCAGTTCTTC. The rearrangement uses TRBV11-2 and TRBJ2-1, with TRBD2 matching 11 bases. V dropped 2 bases and J dropped 7; count of bases not matched to a gene: 4. This CDR3 is built from 15 residues. Germline V gene lookup returns CDR1 SGHAT and CDR2 FQNNGV.

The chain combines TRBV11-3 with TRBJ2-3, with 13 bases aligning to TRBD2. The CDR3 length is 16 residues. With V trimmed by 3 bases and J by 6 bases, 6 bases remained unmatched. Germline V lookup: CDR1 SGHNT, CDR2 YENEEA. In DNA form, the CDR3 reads TGTGCCAGCAGCTTTGGGACTAGCGGGATAGGGGATACGCAGTATTTT. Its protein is CASSFGTSGIGDTQYF.

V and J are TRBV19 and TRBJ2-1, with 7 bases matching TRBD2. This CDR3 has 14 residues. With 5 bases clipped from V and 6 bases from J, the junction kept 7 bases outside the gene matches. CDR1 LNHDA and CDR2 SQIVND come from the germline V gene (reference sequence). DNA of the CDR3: TGTGCCAGTAGTGGGCTAGCGGAGAGCAATGAGCAGTTCTTC. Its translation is CASSGLAESNEQFF.

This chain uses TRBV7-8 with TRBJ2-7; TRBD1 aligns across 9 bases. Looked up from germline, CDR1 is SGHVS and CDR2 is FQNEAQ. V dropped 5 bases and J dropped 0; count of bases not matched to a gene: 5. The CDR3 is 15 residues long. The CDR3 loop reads CASSRTGDSSYEQYF. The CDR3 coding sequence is TGTGCCAGCAGCCGGACAGGGGATAGCTCCTACGAGCAGTACTTC. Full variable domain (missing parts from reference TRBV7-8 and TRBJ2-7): GAGVSQSPRYKVAKRGQDVALRCDPISGHVSLFWYQQALGQGPEFLTYFQNEAQLDKSGLPSDRFFAERPEGSVSTLKIQRTQQEDSAVYLCASSRTGDSSYEQYFGPGTRLTVT.

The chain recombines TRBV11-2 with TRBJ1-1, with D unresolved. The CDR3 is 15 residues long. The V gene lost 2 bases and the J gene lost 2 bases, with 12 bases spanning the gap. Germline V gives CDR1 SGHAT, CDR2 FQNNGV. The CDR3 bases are TGTGCCAGCAGCTTATTAGGCAGAAAAAACACTGAAGCTTTCTTT. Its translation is CASSLLGRKNTEAFF.